The next 4 T cell receptor beta chains were all read from a single sample in a study of shared clonotypes between healthy human individuals. The table came from immunoSEQ multiplex PCR; TCRdb's copy has only in-frame clones and leaves some out. The table shows 2 million to 2.5 million clones, with more than 90% occurring only once. The sequencing sample was made of naive CD4+ T cells sorted from blood. Specified subset: CD45RA+ positively selected. The source is a man aged 18 to 29 in good health.

This clone was seen a handful of times. The chain links TRBV25-1 to TRBJ1-2; D is uncertain. Germline V gene data show CDR1 as MGHDK and CDR2 as SYGVNS. This CDR3 comprises 14 residues. V was cut by 3 bases and J by 7 bases, with 15 bases left in between. CDR3 protein: CASSDFAYTTGYTF. CDR3 DNA sequence: TGTGCCAGCAGTGACTTTGCTTACACTACTGGCTACACCTTC.

The genes are TRBV11-2 and TRBJ2-3; possible D gene TRBD2, 6 bases. This CDR3 is 16 amino acids long. V gave up 1 base and J gave up 2 bases, with 13 bases separating them. Looked up from germline, CDR1 is SGHAT and CDR2 is FQNNGV. The CDR3 DNA reads TGTGCCAGCAGCTTAGTTGTGACTAGACACACAGATACGCAGTATTTT. This codes for CASSLVVTRHTDTQYF.

With respect to this clone: Other DNA sequences in this sample translate to the same CDR3. V usage is TRBV6-5 and J usage is TRBJ1-3; D may be TRBD1 (5 bases). V was trimmed by 6 bases and J by 0 bases, leaving 12 bases between them. The CDR3 has 15 amino acids. Per germline, CDR1 MNHEY and CDR2 SVGAGI. The CDR3 DNA reads as TGTGCCAGCAGCTCCACAGGCGACTCTGGAAACACCATATATTTT. Encoded protein: CASSSTGDSGNTIYF.

This chain joins TRBV19 and TRBJ1-1; D is undetermined. The V end lost 3 bases, the J end lost 0 bases, and 11 bases lay between the germline ends. Germline-derived CDR1 and CDR2 are LNHDA and SQIVND (reference sequence). The CDR3 covers 15 residues. The CDR3 sequence: CASSISGPMNTEAFF. In DNA, the CDR3 is TGTGCCAGTAGTATTTCCGGACCGATGAACACTGAAGCTTTCTTT.